Reported below is one T cell receptor beta chain. The J segment lost 7 bases and the V segment lost 5 bases, leaving 10 bases of the junction unmatched. Germline CDR1 is SGHVS and CDR2 is FNYEAQ. The CDR3 is made up of 15 amino acids. Method: immunoSEQ multiplex PCR; TCRdb's copy keeps in-frame clones and lacks some. The sample contains approximately 310,000 clones, approximately 81% of which appear only once. The data belong to a study of blood T cell repertoires in COVID-19. Study at large: Sites in the United States, Italy and Spain provided acute and convalescent COVID-19 samples. T cells, B-cell-depleted T cells, or PBMCs provided the cDNA or gDNA that served as material.

Contact with a PCR-confirmed or clinician-diagnosed COVID-19 case occurred within 2 weeks of entry. The clonotype comes from a woman aged 25 to 39 who had been exposed to COVID-19. J is TRBJ2-7 and V is TRBV7-6; TRBD2 agrees at 11 bases. Sequencing used PBMCs or T cells enriched from blood (not recorded which). CDR3 bases: TGTGCCAGCAGCGGTCCGGGACTAGCGGCTTCTGAGCAGTACTTC. Amino acid sequence: CASSGPGLAASEQYF.